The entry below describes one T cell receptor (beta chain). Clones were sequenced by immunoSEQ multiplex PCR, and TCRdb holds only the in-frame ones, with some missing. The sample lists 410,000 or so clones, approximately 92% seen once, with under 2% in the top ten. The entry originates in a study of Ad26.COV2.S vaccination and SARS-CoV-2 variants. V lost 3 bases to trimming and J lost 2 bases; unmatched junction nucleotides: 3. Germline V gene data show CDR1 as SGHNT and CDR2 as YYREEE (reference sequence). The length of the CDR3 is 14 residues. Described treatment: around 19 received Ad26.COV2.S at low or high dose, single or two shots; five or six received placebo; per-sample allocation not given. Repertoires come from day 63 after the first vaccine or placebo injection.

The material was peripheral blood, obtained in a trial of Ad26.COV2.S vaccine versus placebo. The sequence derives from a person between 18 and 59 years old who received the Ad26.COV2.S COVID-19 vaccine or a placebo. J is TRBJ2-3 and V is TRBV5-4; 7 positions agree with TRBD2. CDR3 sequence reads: CASSSRLATDTQYF. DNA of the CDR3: TGTGCCAGCAGCTCCCGACTAGCCACAGATACGCAGTATTTT.